The present T cell receptor (beta chain) was sequenced within a study of T cell repertoires in cytomegalovirus infection. This clonotype occurred many times. TCRdb re-called the reads with MiXCR, one entry per CDR3 protein. The sample consists of roughly 230,000 distinct CDR3 sequences, about a sixth of them appearing once. CDR1 is SGHVS, CDR2 FNYEAQ, per germline. The V segment lost 5 bases and the J segment 1 base; nucleotides outside the gene matches: 6. This CDR3 has 16 amino acids. Specimen: CD8+ T cells from PBMCs. This chain uses TRBV7-6 with TRBJ1-5; 9 nucleotides agree with TRBD1. The receptor comes from a human donor in good health (CMV status not recorded). Some clones in this sample may be carry-over from other donors' samples. The CDR3 region has the DNA TGTGCCAGCAGCGCAGGGACAGGGTGGAGCAATCAGCCCCAGCATTTT. Protein: CASSAGTGWSNQPQHF.